This TCR beta chain was found in a study of blood T cell repertoires in COVID-19 (dated by TCRdb to 2019 to 2021). As for the study more broadly: Samples from collaborators originated in the United States, Italy and Spain and spanned both the acute and convalescent phases of COVID-19. The material from the prospective study consisted of cDNA or gDNA derived from T cells, B-cell-depleted T cells, or PBMCs. Deeply sampled blood TCRbeta repertoires from subjects exposed to, actively infected with, or recovered from COVID-19 were included in the dataset. The repertoires were released in a freely available public database meant as a resource for research on the immune response to SARS-CoV-2. The samples were drawn from two sources: the first 160 participants of the ongoing ImmuneRACE study, and over 1,000 subjects contributed by 6 global collaborators. Nearly every sample came with metadata listing a de-identified subject ID, COVID-19 status, age in years and sex. Where available, HLA class I and class II types were taken from metadata supplied by the sample provider and were not determined by assay-based typing. General study outcomes and caveats: Clinical and demographic metadata were provided uncurated, with the amount varying by source and participant.

Here V drops 7 bases and J drops 6 bases, and the junction holds 9 bases not matched to any gene. CDR3 length: 15 amino acids, cysteine to phenylalanine. The sequence is cut down to CDR3 DNA, 45 bases in frame from base 1. CDR1 and CDR2 are read off the germline V gene as SNHLY and FYNNEI. The collaborating institutions used their own protocols to collect whole blood in K2EDTA tubes. For TCRbeta analysis, collaborators shipped samples as frozen whole blood, isolated PBMCs, or DNA extracted from either of those sample types. To note about this clone: Its antigen remains undetermined. No much larger clone is present one base from it, and per-base qualities are unavailable.

TCRbeta CDR3 regions were amplified from genomic DNA by means of the immunoSEQ Assay, a bias-controlled multiplex PCR. Turning to the authors' computational methods: The number of nucleated cells in each sample was estimated from the amplification of reference gene primers within the assay. To quantify the absolute abundance of each unique TCRbeta CDR3 rearrangement, sequence reads were collapsed and filtered. For each sample, productive Simpson clonality was calculated as the square root of Simpson's diversity index across productive rearrangements. In TCRdb, the immuneACCESS table is reduced to in-frame sequences with V and J assigned. These tables do not hold every clone; where another copy was compared, an unresolved V gene accounts for under half, and the others remain unexplained. V, J and clone size are taken as reported in that table, and D and trimming were inferred from the DNA itself. The sample table contains 200,000 to 300,000 clones; only one count was recorded for around four fifths of them. Clones ranked in the top ten supply 4% to 5% of the sample.

This receptor was taken from a man aged 55 to 70 with acute or convalescent COVID-19. This receptor chain uses TRBV2 and TRBJ2-2; 9 nucleotides in the junction match TRBD1. The sample consisted of peripheral blood. The DNA reads as follows: TGTGCCAGCACTAGGAGGACAGGGGATCCCGGGGAGCTGTTTTTT. This yields the protein CASTRRTGDPGELFF. Where the CDR3 stops, the reference TRBV2 and TRBJ2-2 genes take over; the full variable domain is EPEVTQTPSHQVTQMGQEVILRCVPISNHLYFYWYRQILGQKVEFLVSFYNNEISEKSEIFDDQFSVERPDGSNFTLKIRSTKLEDSAMYFCASTRRTGDPGELFFGEGSRLTVL.